What follows are 20 T cell receptor beta chains derived from one specimen sequenced in a study of blood T cell repertoires in COVID-19 (TCRdb year 2020). The library was produced with the immunoSEQ multiplex PCR assay. TCRdb mirrors the immuneACCESS table, restricted to in-frame sequences. Some clones are absent from its copies; in checked studies, under half trace to an unresolved V gene, and the reason for the others is unknown. Recorded for this sample are fewer than 250,000 clones; just under 90% of them occurred a single time. Of the sample, roughly 2.6% falls within the top ten clones. The specimen sequenced was peripheral blood. These receptors came from a man aged 25 to 40 with COVID-19, enrolled during active disease.

This chain joins TRBV6-5 and TRBJ1-4; tentatively, D is TRBD1 (5 bases). Germline CDR1 reads MNHEY; CDR2 reads SVGAGI. The CDR3 has 14 amino acids. Trimming cost V 2 bases and J 7 bases, with 11 bases left between them. CDR3 sequence (DNA): TGTGCCAGCAGTTACACTGGGGGGGGTGAAAAACTGTTTTTT. As protein: CASSYTGGGEKLFF.

The V gene is TRBV10-1, the J gene TRBJ2-7; 9 bases match TRBD1. V lost 6 bases, J lost 5 bases, and 17 bases stayed unmatched. CDR3 length equals 17 residues. Germline V gene sequence: CDR1 WNHNN, CDR2 SYGVQD (reference sequence). In DNA form, the CDR3 reads TGCGCCAGCAGCCAGGACAGGGGCGCCGGTGGGGGTCACGAGCAGTACTTC. Residues: CASSQDRGAGGGHEQYF.

The chain employs TRBV5-1 and TRBJ1-1, with D unresolved. Looked up from germline, CDR1 is SGHRS and CDR2 is YFSETQ. Trimming left V 4 bases short and J 7 bases short, with 8 bases between. The CDR3 length is 11 residues. The CDR3 here is CASSEGFEAFF. Written as DNA, the CDR3 is TGCGCCAGCAGCGAGGGCTTTGAAGCTTTCTTT.

This sequence joins TRBV6-5 and TRBJ2-1, with TRBD2 identical over 7 bases. The germline gives CDR1 MNHEY, CDR2 SVGAGI. CDR3 length: 15 amino acids. The V gene end was trimmed by 4 bases and the J gene end by 4 bases; junction bases not matched to a gene: 7. CDR3: CASSWAGERYNEQFF. In DNA, the CDR3 is TGTGCCAGCAGTTGGGCGGGAGAAAGGTACAATGAGCAGTTCTTC.

The V and J genes are TRBV25-1 and TRBJ2-3, with TRBD1 matching 7 bases. Germline loops: CDR1 MGHDK, CDR2 SYGVNS. V lost 2 bases to trimming and J lost 2 bases; unmatched junction nucleotides: 4. There are 15 residues in the CDR3. The CDR3 DNA is TGTGCCAGCAGTGAAGACAGGGCCCCCACAGATACGCAGTATTTT. It codes for CASSEDRAPTDTQYF.

V gene TRBV5-4 combines with J gene TRBJ1-2, with TRBD1 matching 9 bases. Germline-derived CDR1 and CDR2 are SGHNT and YYREEE (reference sequence). V shed 3 bases and J 4 bases; nucleotides not matched to a gene: 16. CDR3 length: 18 amino acids. CDR3 coding DNA: TGTGCCAGCAGCTCGGTGGGACAGGGAGCCCAAGACCGCTATGGCTACACCTTC. Protein sequence: CASSSVGQGAQDRYGYTF.

The chain recombines TRBV11-2 with TRBJ2-3; 13 nucleotides align to TRBD2. Trimming at V came to 3 bases and at J to 1 base, leaving 7 bases not matched to a gene. In germline, CDR1 is SGHAT, CDR2 FQNNGV. There are 18 residues in the CDR3. The DNA of the CDR3 is TGTGCCAGCAGCTTCGGACTAGCGGGAGCGGGGCGCACAGATACGCAGTATTTT. Amino acid sequence: CASSFGLAGAGRTDTQYF.

This clone was detected only once. This chain connects TRBV24-1 to TRBJ1-4; D gene uncertain. Trimming cost V 9 bases and J 8 bases, with 15 bases left between them. The CDR3 totals 13 residues. Looked up from germline, CDR1 is KGHDR and CDR2 is SFDVKD. Written as DNA, the CDR3 is TGTGCCACCTCGGGGAATCGCCTGGAAAAACTGTTTTTT. Translating it yields CATSGNRLEKLFF.

The chain is built from TRBV3-1 (or the pseudogene TRBV3-2) and TRBJ1-6; TRBD1 is a possible D gene (6 bases). This CDR3 has 15 residues. The germline gives CDR1 LGHDT, CDR2 YNNKEL (reference sequence). V was clipped by 3 bases and J by 5 bases, with 11 bases between them. CDR3 in amino acids: CASSHLDSHNSPLHF. DNA of the CDR3: TGTGCCAGCAGCCACCTGGACAGCCATAATTCACCCCTCCACTTT.

About this clone: This specimen includes other DNA sequences encoding the same CDR3. The chain employs TRBV7-2 and TRBJ2-7; a weak D match, TRBD1 (5 bases). This CDR3 region has 14 residues. CDR1 is SGHTA and CDR2 is FQGNSA in the germline V gene. Trimming pared 1 base from V and 3 bases from J, leaving 10 bases between. The CDR3 sequence: CASSLGQGLYEQYF. CDR3 DNA sequence: TGTGCCAGCAGCTTAGGGCAGGGCCTCTACGAGCAGTACTTC.

This clone was found a few times. The J gene is TRBJ1-5, the V gene TRBV6-5; TRBD1 matches 7 bases. This CDR3 is 12 amino acids long. V trimming: 6 bases; J trimming: 5 bases; junction bases outside the gene matches: 1. Germline V gene lookup returns CDR1 MNHEY and CDR2 SVGAGI. The CDR3 loop reads CASSQGDQPQHF. CDR3 nucleotides: TGTGCCAGCAGCCAGGGGGATCAGCCCCAGCATTTT.

The chain combines TRBV27 with TRBJ2-3; D remains ambiguous. Germline values: CDR1 MNHEY, CDR2 SMNVEV (reference sequence). Trimming pared 6 bases from V and 2 bases from J, leaving 9 bases between. This CDR3 is 13 amino acids long. CDR3 bases: TGTGCCAGCAGGACTCTCCTCACAGATACGCAGTATTTT. It is translated as CASRTLLTDTQYF.

This chain connects TRBV5-5 to TRBJ2-7; no firm D call. The CDR3 is 14 amino acids. The ends were cut back, 1 base at V and 0 bases at J, with 8 bases in the middle. CDR1 and CDR2 (germline): SGHKS, YYEKEE (reference sequence). CDR3 sequence (DNA): TGTGCCAGCAGCTTGACAGTAAACTCCTACGAGCAGTACTTC. Translation gives CASSLTVNSYEQYF.

The chain has TRBV9 and TRBJ2-1, with 7 bases identical to TRBD2. V shed 1 base and J 3 bases; nucleotides not matched to a gene: 7. The CDR3 length is 16 residues. From germline, CDR1 is SGDLS and CDR2 YYNGEE. CDR3 amino acids: CASSVSGAGFYNEQFF. The CDR3 DNA follows: TGTGCCAGCAGCGTATCTGGAGCGGGGTTCTACAATGAGCAGTTCTTC.

In this sample, this clone turned up once. The chain carries TRBV9 and TRBJ2-7; 13 positions agree with TRBD2. Trimming took 3 bases from V and 4 from J; bases not matched to a gene: 4. Germline V CDR1 and CDR2: SGDLS, YYNGEE. This CDR3 is 15 amino acids long. This CDR3 is CASSAGTSGIYEQYF. CDR3 nucleotides: TGTGCCAGCAGCGCCGGGACTAGCGGGATTTACGAGCAGTACTTC.

About this clone itself: This specimen includes other DNA sequences encoding the same CDR3. The chain recombines TRBV11-2 with TRBJ1-1; 9 bases align to TRBD1. This CDR3 has 15 residues. The V and J ends lost 4 bases and 3 bases, in that order; junction bases with no gene match: 6. CDR1 and CDR2 from the germline V gene are SGHAT and FQNNGV. The CDR3 sequence: CASSSGQGWDTEAFF. DNA for the CDR3: TGTGCCAGCAGCTCGGGACAGGGATGGGACACTGAAGCTTTCTTT.

J is TRBJ2-1 and V is TRBV28; 8 bases line up with TRBD1. The CDR3 length is 14 residues. From germline, CDR1 is MDHEN and CDR2 SYDVKM. J was trimmed by 0 bases and V by 7 bases; bases with no gene match: 2. In nucleotides, the CDR3 is TGTGCCAGCACCAGGGGGCTCTCCTACAATGAGCAGTTCTTC. It encodes CASTRGLSYNEQFF.

The rearrangement links TRBV29-1 to TRBJ2-7; weak D call: TRBD1 (6 bases). Trimming cost V 4 bases and J 3 bases, with 10 bases left between them. Germline V lookup: CDR1 SQVTM, CDR2 ANQGSEA. This CDR3 is built from 12 residues. For the CDR3, the DNA is TGCAGCGTTGGGAGGACAGTCTACGAGCAGTACTTC. Translating gives CSVGRTVYEQYF.

J is TRBJ1-2 and V is TRBV16; 9 nucleotides line up with TRBD1. Germline assignment: CDR1 KGHSY and CDR2 FQNENV. J lost 3 bases, V lost 2 bases, and 7 bases had no gene match. The CDR3 sequence is 16 residues long. DNA of the CDR3: TGTGCCAGCAGCCAAGGTGGGACAGGGCTCCACTATGGCTACACCTTC. Translated: CASSQGGTGLHYGYTF.

The chain couples TRBV5-5 to TRBJ2-1, with D possibly TRBD2 on 7 matching bases. With 5 bases removed from V and 4 bases from J, the gap between germline ends came to 19 bases. The CDR3 sequence is 16 residues long. Germline V CDR1 and CDR2: SGHKS, YYEKEE (reference sequence). The CDR3 sequence: CASSWEGEYGYNEQFF. CDR3 DNA sequence: TGTGCCAGCAGTTGGGAGGGGGAGTATGGATACAATGAGCAGTTCTTC.